The 26 T cell receptor beta chains given below trace back to one sample, sequenced in a study of control samples from healthy donors and cancer patients. TCRdb's copy holds only in-frame clones and misses some; the assay was immunoSEQ multiplex PCR. Of 230,000 or so clones detected, 85% to 95% appear once; the ten largest clones hold about 1.6%. Sequenced sample: blood. These receptor sequences come from a man aged 45-65 years in good health.

This chain links TRBV12-3 or TRBV12-4 with TRBJ1-1, with D possibly TRBD1 on 5 matching bases. The CDR3 has 13 residues. V lost 7 bases, J lost 5 bases, and 14 bases lay in between. The CDR3 bases are TGTGCCAGCACACCGGGGGGTACAACTGAAGCTTTCTTT. Protein product: CASTPGGTTEAFF.

V is TRBV4-2 and J is TRBJ2-7, with D possibly matching TRBD1 (7 bases). The CDR3 runs 17 residues. Germline V gene sequence: CDR1 LGHNA, CDR2 YNFKEQ. V was cut by 1 base and J by 3 bases, with 19 bases left in between. CDR3 protein: CASSQGVVGQGGYEQYF. The CDR3 bases are TGTGCCAGCAGCCAAGGAGTCGTCGGGCAGGGGGGCTACGAGCAGTACTTC.

This chain joins TRBV11-2 and TRBJ1-6, with D unclear. The germline V and J ends were trimmed by 0 bases and 5 bases, with 14 bases remaining between them. The CDR3 covers 17 residues. Germline V CDR1 and CDR2: SGHAT, FQNNGV. The CDR3 reads CASSLEREFRNNSPLHF. The CDR3 nucleotides are TGTGCCAGCAGCTTAGAAAGGGAGTTCCGAAATAATTCACCCCTCCACTTT.

J is TRBJ1-1 and V is TRBV10-2; D not certain. Germline V CDR1 and CDR2: WSHSY, SAAADI. This CDR3 has 15 amino acids. Trimming stripped 7 bases from V and 0 bases from J, with 15 bases between. The CDR3 region is CASTRTETMNTEAFF. DNA of the CDR3: TGCGCCAGCACTCGAACAGAGACAATGAACACTGAAGCTTTCTTT.

The V gene is TRBV7-8, the J gene TRBJ2-3; 12 bases agree with TRBD2. Per the germline V gene, CDR1 is SGHVS and CDR2 is FQNEAQ. This CDR3 is built from 19 residues. Unmatched junction bases numbered 16, after V lost 4 bases and J lost 5 bases. CDR3 sequence reads: CASSSSSWTSGDPGDTQYF. The CDR3 DNA reads TGTGCCAGCAGCTCAAGCAGCTGGACTAGCGGGGACCCCGGAGATACGCAGTATTTT.

This clone was picked up one time. J is TRBJ2-3 and V is TRBV9; a possible D gene is TRBD2 (6 bases). Trimming cost V 0 bases and J 0 bases, with 8 bases left between them. The CDR3 is 15 residues long. Germline loops: CDR1 SGDLS, CDR2 YYNGEE. The CDR3: CASSVVGTSTDTQYF. The DNA of the CDR3 is TGTGCCAGCAGCGTAGTAGGGACTAGCACAGATACGCAGTATTTT.

The V gene is TRBV28, the J gene TRBJ2-7; the D gene is possibly TRBD1 (6 bases). The germline V and J ends were trimmed by 6 bases and 0 bases, with 12 bases remaining between them. The CDR3 has 14 residues. Germline lookup yields CDR1 MDHEN and CDR2 SYDVKM. CDR3 amino acids: CASSYGTSSYEQYV. Written as DNA, the CDR3 is TGTGCCAGCAGCTACGGGACAAGCTCCTACGAGCAGTACGTC.

The rearrangement joins TRBV6-5 to TRBJ2-4; 9 positions match TRBD2. V gave up 0 bases and J gave up 9 bases; unmatched junction bases: 9. The CDR3 consists of 16 residues. The germline gives CDR1 MNHEY, CDR2 SVGAGI. This chain's CDR3 is CASSYSGAGGPGIQYF. Here the CDR3 DNA reads TGTGCCAGCAGTTACTCGGGGGCGGGGGGGCCGGGCATTCAGTACTTC.

The CDR3 region is CASSSGLSDTQYF. CDR3 in DNA: TGTGCCAGCAGTTCAGGGTTGTCGGATACGCAGTATTTT. J is TRBJ2-3 and V is TRBV6-5, with D possibly matching TRBD1 (5 bases). This CDR3 has 13 residues. Germline assignment: CDR1 MNHEY and CDR2 SVGAGI. Trimming pared 4 bases from V and 6 bases from J, leaving 11 bases between.

The chain links TRBV7-2 to TRBJ1-2; the D is unclear. The CDR3 has 13 residues. CDR1 is SGHTA and CDR2 is FQGNSA in the germline V gene. V was clipped by 1 base and J by 4 bases, with 7 bases between them. CDR3 sequence: CASSLVRLYGYTF. The DNA of the CDR3 is TGTGCCAGCAGCTTAGTGAGGCTCTATGGCTACACCTTC.

Details on this clone: One junction end does not reproduce the germline sequence, and a read error may be involved. The chain joins TRBV7-7 to TRBJ2-2, with 8 bases fitting TRBD2. From germline, CDR1 is SSHAT and CDR2 FNYEAQ (reference sequence). The length of the CDR3 is 18 residues. The CDR3 region is CASSPSIAGYHSTGELFF. The CDR3 DNA is TGTGCTAGCAGCCCCTCGATAGCGGGGTATCACTCCACCGGGGAGCTGTTTTTT. Full variable domain (outside the CDR3, taken from reference TRBV7-7 and TRBJ2-2): GAGVSQSPRYKVTKRGQDVTLRCDPISSHATLYWYQQALGQGPEFLTYFNYEAQPDKSGLPSDRFSAERPEGSISTLTIQRTEQRDSAMYRCASSPSIAGYHSTGELFFGEGSRLTVL.

This clone has just one count. The V and J genes are TRBV11-2 and TRBJ2-7, with D unresolved. There are 13 residues in the CDR3. Germline-derived CDR1 and CDR2 are SGHAT and FQNNGV. V lost 5 bases and J lost 4, with 12 bases in between. The DNA for the CDR3 is TGTGCCAGCAGCCCCCTGTCGGGTTACGAGCAGTACGTC. Its translation: CASSPLSGYEQYV.

This clone showed up just once. The chain is built from TRBV6-1 and TRBJ1-6; 7 positions agree with TRBD1. CDR1 is MNHNS, CDR2 SASEGT, per germline. V trimming: 0 bases; J trimming: 8 bases; junction bases outside the gene matches: 7. This CDR3 is built from 16 residues. The CDR3 DNA sequence: TGTGCCAGCAGTGAAGCGCAGGGACAGTTTTATTCACCCCTCCACTTT. Translation: CASSEAQGQFYSPLHF.

The rearrangement uses TRBV7-2 and TRBJ2-2; tentatively, D is TRBD1 (5 bases). Germline loops: CDR1 SGHTA, CDR2 FQGNSA. V was clipped by 1 base and J by 2 bases, with 8 bases between them. The length of the CDR3 is 15 residues. CDR3 protein: CASSLVTGNTGELFF. CDR3 coding DNA: TGTGCCAGCAGCTTAGTTACAGGAAACACCGGGGAGCTGTTTTTT.

V and J are TRBV12-1 and TRBJ2-1; the table's D gene call, TRBD2, was not cross checked with the DNA. TRBV12-1 is an annotated pseudogene. This CDR3 contains 17 residues. Written as DNA, the CDR3 is TGTGCCAGCAGCTCCCCGACTAGCGGGGGGGCATACAATGAGCAGTTCTTC. It codes for CASSSPTSGGAYNEQFF.

The chain is built from TRBV6-1 and TRBJ1-1; D possibly corresponds to TRBD1 (5 bases). V lost 5 bases and J lost 1, with 8 bases in between. Germline values: CDR1 MNHNS, CDR2 SASEGT. The CDR3 extends over 13 amino acids. The CDR3 bases are TGTGCCAGCAGTCTACAGGAGAACACTGAAGCTTTCTTT. Its translation: CASSLQENTEAFF.

The rearrangement uses TRBV15 and TRBJ2-3; 8 positions agree with TRBD2. Unmatched junction bases numbered 2, after V lost 0 bases and J lost 3 bases. The CDR3 consists of 15 residues. Germline assignment: CDR1 LNHNV and CDR2 YYDKDF (reference sequence). This CDR3 reads CATSRDSSGTDTQYF. The CDR3 DNA is TGTGCCACCAGCAGAGATTCTAGCGGGACAGATACGCAGTATTTT.

The V gene is TRBV2, the J gene TRBJ1-4, with a weak D call TRBD1 (5 bases). Looked up from germline, CDR1 is SNHLY and CDR2 is FYNNEI. The V end was cut by 7 bases, the J end by 7 bases, with 13 bases between. The CDR3 is 13 residues long. This CDR3 reads CASMSGGFEKLFF. The CDR3, as DNA: TGTGCCAGCATGAGTGGGGGTTTTGAAAAACTGTTTTTT.

In its sample, this clone was seen once. V and J are TRBV4-1 and TRBJ2-7; 8 bases align to TRBD1. The CDR3 totals 17 residues. CDR1 is MGHRA, CDR2 YSYEKL, per germline. V was clipped by 0 bases and J by 4 bases; unmatched bases: 11. The CDR3 sequence: CASSQDLQGAFWYEQYF. Written as DNA, the CDR3 is TGCGCCAGCAGCCAAGATCTGCAGGGGGCGTTTTGGTACGAGCAGTACTTC.

The chain recombines TRBV7-9 with TRBJ1-1, with D unresolved. This CDR3 is 14 amino acids long. CDR1 and CDR2 (germline): SEHNR, FQNEAQ (reference sequence). V was trimmed by 2 bases and J by 3 bases, leaving 10 bases between them. The DNA of the CDR3 is TGTGCCAGCAGCTTAAATTTGGAACACACTGAAGCTTTCTTT. Amino acids: CASSLNLEHTEAFF.

The chain couples TRBV28 to TRBJ1-6; a possible D gene is TRBD1 (5 bases). CDR3 length: 15 residues. From germline, CDR1 is MDHEN and CDR2 SYDVKM. The V and J ends lost 7 bases and 9 bases respectively, with 19 bases between them. Here the CDR3 DNA reads TGTGCCAGCACCCGCATGGGGGATACAACTTCACCCCTCCACTTT. It translates to CASTRMGDTTSPLHF.

The CDR3 DNA is TGTGCCAGCTCAAATCCGGGACACCTAGCCAAAAACATTCAGTACTTC. The encoded protein is CASSNPGHLAKNIQYF. The V call is TRBV18, the J call TRBJ2-4, with a possible D match to TRBD1 (6 bases). V lost 5 bases to trimming and J lost 0 bases, with 14 bases between them. The CDR3 is 16 residues long. Per germline, CDR1 KGHSH and CDR2 LQKENI.

The chain joins TRBV5-1 to TRBJ1-5, with D hard to call. This CDR3 region has 14 residues. V was pared by 2 bases and J by 4 bases, with 10 bases between. The germline CDR1 and CDR2 sequences are SGHRS and YFSETQ. The CDR3 here is CASSFAGLNQPQHF. The CDR3 DNA is TGCGCCAGCAGCTTTGCGGGTTTGAATCAGCCCCAGCATTTT.

The chain has TRBV10-2 and TRBJ1-4; D uncertain. CDR1 is WSHSY and CDR2 is SAAADI in the germline V gene. The V gene lost 0 bases and the J gene lost 8 bases, with 10 bases spanning the gap. This CDR3 has 14 residues. Here the CDR3 reads CASSESGFWEKLFF. Written as DNA, the CDR3 is TGCGCCAGCAGTGAGTCAGGGTTTTGGGAAAAACTGTTTTTT.

The chain has TRBV11-2 and TRBJ2-7; D remains ambiguous. Germline V gene sequence: CDR1 SGHAT, CDR2 FQNNGV. V was clipped by 4 bases and J by 2 bases, with 15 bases between them. The CDR3 totals 15 residues. CDR3 protein: CASSSLQVIPYEQYF. The CDR3 nucleotides are TGTGCCAGCAGCTCCCTCCAGGTGATACCCTACGAGCAGTACTTC.

Only one count was recorded for this clone. The chain links TRBV18 to TRBJ1-2; D remains unclear. This CDR3 spans 13 amino acids. Germline CDR1 is KGHSH and CDR2 is LQKENI. V lost 2 bases, J lost 1 base, and 5 bases lay in between. In nucleotides, the CDR3 is TGTGCCAGCTCACCAAGAATTAACTATGGCTACACCTTC. Residues: CASSPRINYGYTF.